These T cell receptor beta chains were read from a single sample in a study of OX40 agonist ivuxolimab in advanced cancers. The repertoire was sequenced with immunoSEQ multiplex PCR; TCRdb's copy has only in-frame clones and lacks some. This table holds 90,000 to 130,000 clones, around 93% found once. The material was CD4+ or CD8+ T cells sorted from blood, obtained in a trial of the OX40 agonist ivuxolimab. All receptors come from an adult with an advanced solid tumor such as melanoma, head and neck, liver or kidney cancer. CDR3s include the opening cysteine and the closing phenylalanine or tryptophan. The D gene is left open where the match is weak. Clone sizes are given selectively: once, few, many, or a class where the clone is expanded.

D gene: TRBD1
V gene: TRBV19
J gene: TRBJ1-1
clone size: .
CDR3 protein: CASSIFAGQLNTEAFF
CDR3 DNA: TGTGCCAGTAGTATCTTTGCGGGACAGTTGAACACTGAAGCTTTCTTT

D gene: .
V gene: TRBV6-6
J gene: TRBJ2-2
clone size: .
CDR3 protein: CASTPRGVIGELFF
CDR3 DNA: TGTGCCAGCACCCCCCGCGGGGTTATCGGGGAGCTGTTTTTT

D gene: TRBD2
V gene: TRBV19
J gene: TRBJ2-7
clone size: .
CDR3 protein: CASRRAGLAGGPNSYEQYF
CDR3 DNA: TGTGCCAGTAGACGCGCGGGACTAGCGGGAGGGCCCAACTCCTACGAGCAGTACTTC

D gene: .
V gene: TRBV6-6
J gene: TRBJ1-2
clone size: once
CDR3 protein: CASSWGGDTYGYTF
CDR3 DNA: TGTGCCAGCAGTTGGGGGGGGGACACCTATGGCTACACCTTC

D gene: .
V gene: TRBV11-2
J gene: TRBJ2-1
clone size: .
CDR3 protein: CASSLEGRGVNEQFF
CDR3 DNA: TGTGCCAGCAGCTTAGAAGGGAGAGGGGTAAATGAGCAGTTCTTC

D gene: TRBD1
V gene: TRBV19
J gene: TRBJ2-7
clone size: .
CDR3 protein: CASSPTGGLEQYF
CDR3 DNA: TGTGCCAGTAGTCCAACAGGGGGTCTCGAGCAGTACTTC

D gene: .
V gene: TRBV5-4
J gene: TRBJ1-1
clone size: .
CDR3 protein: CASSRGANTEAFF
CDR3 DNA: TGTGCCAGCAGCCGAGGAGCGAACACTGAAGCTTTCTTT

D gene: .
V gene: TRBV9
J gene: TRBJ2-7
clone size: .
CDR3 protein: CASSVGTVPYEQYF
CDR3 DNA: TGTGCCAGCAGCGTAGGAACAGTTCCCTACGAGCAGTACTTC

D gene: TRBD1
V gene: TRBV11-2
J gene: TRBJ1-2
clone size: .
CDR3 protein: CASRRDSQGGYTF
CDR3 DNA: TGTGCCAGCAGACGGGACAGTCAAGGCGGCTACACCTTC

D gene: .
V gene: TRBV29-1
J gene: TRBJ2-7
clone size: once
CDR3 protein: CSPCRGLIAQYF
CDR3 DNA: TGCAGCCCGTGTCGAGGGTTGATTGCGCAGTACTTC

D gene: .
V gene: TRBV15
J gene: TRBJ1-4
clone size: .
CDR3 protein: CATSRDSGVGEKLFF
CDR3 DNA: TGTGCCACCAGCAGAGATTCTGGGGTGGGTGAAAAACTGTTTTTT

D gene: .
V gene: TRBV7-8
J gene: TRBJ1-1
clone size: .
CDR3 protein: CASSLEGLRDTEAFF
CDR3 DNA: TGTGCCAGCAGCTTAGAAGGCCTAAGGGACACTGAAGCTTTCTTT

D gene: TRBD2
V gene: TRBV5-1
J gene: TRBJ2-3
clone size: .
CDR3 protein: CASSPGLAIADTQYF
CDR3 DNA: TGCGCCAGCAGCCCGGGACTAGCGATCGCAGATACGCAGTATTTT

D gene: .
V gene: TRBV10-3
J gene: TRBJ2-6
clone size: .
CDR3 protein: CAISEPGLSSGANVLTF
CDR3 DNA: TGTGCCATCAGTGAACCGGGGTTGAGCTCTGGGGCCAACGTCCTGACTTTC

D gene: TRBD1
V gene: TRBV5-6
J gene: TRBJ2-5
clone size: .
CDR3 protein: CASSRTGGEETQYF
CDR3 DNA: TGTGCCAGCAGCAGGACAGGGGGCGAAGAGACCCAGTACTTC